This T cell receptor beta chain was sequenced during a study of esophageal squamous cell carcinoma under preoperative chemotherapy. Study-wide background: Samples included peripheral blood T cells as well as tumor-infiltrating lymphocytes.

In regard to this clonotype: Its matching antigen is unknown.

CDR3 size: 15 residues. Per the germline V gene, CDR1 is SGHTA and CDR2 is FQGTGA. With V trimmed by 5 bases and J by 0 bases, 6 bases remained unmatched. The time point here: after preoperative PTX-NDP chemotherapy. Preoperative chemotherapy with paclitaxel-nedaplatin was given to patients before surgery. Study-level results: After paclitaxel-nedaplatin, abundant clones were more likely to contract than amplify.

TCRdb re-derived calls from the PCR reads in MiXCR, one entry per CDR3 protein. Of some 30,000 distinct CDR3 sequences in the sample, under 60% were seen once. Collection took place from a patient given preoperative chemotherapy. The chain employs TRBV7-3 and TRBJ2-7; 8 bases map to TRBD1. The receptor's source is a human donor with esophageal squamous cell carcinoma. The donor label of this sample is uncertain. The DNA of the CDR3 is TGTGCCAGCAGCAGGACAGGGACTGGCTCCTACGAGCAGTACTTC. Its translation: CASSRTGTGSYEQYF.